The rows below give T cell receptor beta chains drawn from one sample of a study of vaccination effects on CD4 cells after COVID-19. Libraries were prepared by immunoSEQ multiplex PCR; TCRdb keeps only in-frame clonotypes and omits some of them. The table records approximately 26,000 clones, about 70% of them present only once. These receptors are not linked to any known antigen. The input for sequencing was CD4+ T cells from PBMCs cultured with SARS-CoV-2 spike peptides, taken after COVID-19 vaccination. The receptors here all came from a human donor who received a COVID-19 vaccine. Both conserved end residues are part of each CDR3. Fields, in order: CDR3 protein, CDR3 DNA, V gene, D gene, clone size, J gene. D genes are given only for firm matches. Size values are once, few and many counts, or a class for expanded clones, and some rows have none.

CDR3aa: CASGLGPMYEQYF
CDR3nt: TGTGCTAGTGGTTTGGGGCCGATGTACGAGCAGTACTTC
v_gene: TRBV12-5
d_gene: .
abundance: .
j_gene: TRBJ2-7

CDR3aa: CASSAQQGNEQFF
CDR3nt: TGTGCCAGCTCAGCACAACAGGGAAATGAGCAGTTCTTC
v_gene: TRBV18
d_gene: .
abundance: .
j_gene: TRBJ2-1

CDR3aa: CASSITSGVYNEQFF
CDR3nt: TGTGCCAGCAGCATAACTAGCGGGGTTTACAATGAGCAGTTCTTC
v_gene: TRBV7-9
d_gene: TRBD2
abundance: few
j_gene: TRBJ2-1

CDR3aa: CASSRIDKNIQYF
CDR3nt: TGTGCCAGCTCACGCATTGACAAAAACATTCAGTACTTC
v_gene: TRBV18
d_gene: .
abundance: few
j_gene: TRBJ2-4

CDR3aa: CASSLRQNTEAFF
CDR3nt: TGTGCCAGCAGCTTAAGGCAGAACACTGAAGCTTTCTTT
v_gene: TRBV7-2
d_gene: .
abundance: .
j_gene: TRBJ1-1

CDR3aa: CASSELAGANSGNTIYF
CDR3nt: TGTGCCAGCAGTGAATTGGCAGGGGCCAACTCTGGAAACACCATATATTTT
v_gene: TRBV25-1
d_gene: .
abundance: .
j_gene: TRBJ1-3

CDR3aa: CASGPVYGYTF
CDR3nt: TGCGCCAGCGGACCCGTCTATGGCTACACCTTC
v_gene: TRBV5-1
d_gene: .
abundance: .
j_gene: TRBJ1-2

CDR3aa: CASSLVGAGLNYGYTF
CDR3nt: TGTGCCAGCAGCTTAGTGGGGGCAGGGCTTAACTATGGCTACACCTTC
v_gene: TRBV7-9
d_gene: .
abundance: .
j_gene: TRBJ1-2

CDR3aa: CASSPARENTEAFF
CDR3nt: TGTGCCAGCTCACCGGCAAGGGAGAACACTGAAGCTTTCTTT
v_gene: TRBV18
d_gene: .
abundance: .
j_gene: TRBJ1-1

CDR3aa: CASSTGTNYGYTF
CDR3nt: TGTGCCAGCAGTACCGGGACGAACTATGGCTACACCTTC
v_gene: TRBV6-5
d_gene: .
abundance: .
j_gene: TRBJ1-2

CDR3aa: CASSQDLALAGFSYEQYF
CDR3nt: TGTGCCAGCAGCCAAGATTTGGCCCTAGCGGGTTTCTCCTACGAGCAGTACTTC
v_gene: TRBV4-2
d_gene: TRBD2
abundance: few
j_gene: TRBJ2-7

CDR3aa: CAISSGQGADTGELFF
CDR3nt: TGTGCCATCAGCTCGGGACAGGGGGCGGACACCGGGGAGCTGTTTTTT
v_gene: TRBV10-3
d_gene: TRBD1
abundance: .
j_gene: TRBJ2-2

CDR3aa: CSSRKRGPETQYF
CDR3nt: TGCAGCAGTCGAAAGAGGGGTCCAGAGACCCAGTACTTC
v_gene: TRBV29-1
d_gene: .
abundance: .
j_gene: TRBJ2-5

CDR3aa: CASSLAALNTEAFF
CDR3nt: TGCGCCAGCAGCTTGGCGGCCCTGAACACTGAAGCTTTCTTT
v_gene: TRBV5-1
d_gene: .
abundance: .
j_gene: TRBJ1-1

CDR3aa: CASSIGTVGTGELFF
CDR3nt: TGTGCCAGCAGCATCGGGACAGTTGGTACCGGGGAGCTGTTTTTT
v_gene: TRBV9
d_gene: TRBD1
abundance: .
j_gene: TRBJ2-2

CDR3aa: CASSSVGGGSYGYTF
CDR3nt: TGTGCCAGCAGTAGTGTGGGCGGGGGAAGCTATGGCTACACCTTC
v_gene: TRBV25-1
d_gene: .
abundance: .
j_gene: TRBJ1-2

CDR3aa: CASSSGTAHWDTEAFF
CDR3nt: TGTGCCAGCAGCTCAGGGACAGCCCATTGGGACACTGAAGCTTTCTTT
v_gene: TRBV7-2
d_gene: TRBD1
abundance: few
j_gene: TRBJ1-1

CDR3aa: CASSIDRNTEAFF
CDR3nt: TGTGCCAGCAGTATAGACAGGAACACTGAAGCTTTCTTT
v_gene: TRBV4-2
d_gene: .
abundance: .
j_gene: TRBJ1-1

CDR3aa: CASSYGSRECRTGELFF
CDR3nt: TGTGCCAGCAGTTACGGTTCTCGGGAGTGCCGGACCGGGGAGCTGTTTTTT
v_gene: TRBV6-7
d_gene: .
abundance: once
j_gene: TRBJ2-2

CDR3aa: CASSEQGGTDTQYF
CDR3nt: TGTGCCAGCAGTGAGCAAGGCGGCACAGATACGCAGTATTTT
v_gene: TRBV6-1
d_gene: .
abundance: .
j_gene: TRBJ2-3

CDR3aa: CASSQETVGYTF
CDR3nt: TGTGCCAGCAGCCAAGAAACTGTCGGCTACACCTTC
v_gene: TRBV3-1/TRBV3-2
d_gene: .
abundance: .
j_gene: TRBJ1-2

CDR3aa: CASSLRVGPQHF
CDR3nt: TGTGCCAGCAGTCTGAGGGTCGGGCCCCAGCATTTT
v_gene: TRBV28
d_gene: .
abundance: few
j_gene: TRBJ1-5

CDR3aa: CASSSPRQGSLYGYTF
CDR3nt: TGTGCCAGTAGTTCACCTAGACAGGGGAGTCTCTATGGCTACACCTTC
v_gene: TRBV19
d_gene: TRBD1
abundance: .
j_gene: TRBJ1-2

CDR3aa: CASSFVPATGLYEQYF
CDR3nt: TGTGCCAGCAGCTTCGTACCTGCGACAGGGCTCTACGAGCAGTACTTC
v_gene: TRBV7-4
d_gene: TRBD1
abundance: few
j_gene: TRBJ2-7

CDR3aa: CASSPDIQETQYF
CDR3nt: TGTGCCAGCTCGCCGGACATACAAGAGACCCAGTACTTC
v_gene: TRBV18
d_gene: .
abundance: .
j_gene: TRBJ2-5

CDR3aa: CASSAESGRTYEQYF
CDR3nt: TGTGCCAGCAGCGCGGAATCCGGGAGGACCTACGAGCAGTACTTC
v_gene: TRBV7-9
d_gene: TRBD2
abundance: once
j_gene: TRBJ2-7

CDR3aa: CASTTGQGGTGELFF
CDR3nt: TGTGCCAGCACAACGGGACAGGGAGGGACCGGGGAGCTGTTTTTT
v_gene: TRBV7-7
d_gene: TRBD1
abundance: .
j_gene: TRBJ2-2

CDR3aa: CASSLAGTDSGNTIYF
CDR3nt: TGCGCCAGCAGCTTGGCGGGGACAGACTCTGGAAACACCATATATTTT
v_gene: TRBV5-1
d_gene: TRBD1
abundance: .
j_gene: TRBJ1-3

CDR3aa: CASSLAGGQETQYF
CDR3nt: TGTGCCAGCAGCTTAGCGGGAGGACAAGAGACCCAGTACTTC
v_gene: TRBV7-9
d_gene: .
abundance: once
j_gene: TRBJ2-5

CDR3aa: CASTQNTGELFF
CDR3nt: TGTGCCAGTACGCAGAACACCGGGGAGCTGTTTTTT
v_gene: TRBV19
d_gene: .
abundance: once
j_gene: TRBJ2-2

CDR3aa: CASSLILAGAGEQFF
CDR3nt: TGTGCCAGCAGCTTAATACTAGCGGGAGCAGGTGAGCAGTTCTTC
v_gene: TRBV7-9
d_gene: TRBD2
abundance: .
j_gene: TRBJ2-1